These 28 T cell receptor beta chains share one sample of origin, sequenced in a study of T cell responses to AZD1222 COVID-19 vaccine. The table came from immunoSEQ multiplex PCR; TCRdb's copy has only in-frame clones and leaves some out. This sample yields around 70,000 clones, of which 88% are seen a single time; 4.8% belongs to the top ten. The starting material was peripheral blood, obtained 28 days after the second dose of the MenACWY control vaccine. The receptors were gathered from an adult who received the MenACWY meningococcal vaccine as a control.

This clone came up a few times. This chain connects TRBV7-2 to TRBJ2-1, with TRBD2 matching 9 bases. In germline, CDR1 is SGHTA, CDR2 FQGNSA. The CDR3 sequence is 16 residues long. With 4 bases clipped from V and 3 bases from J, the junction kept 7 bases outside the gene matches. CDR3 sequence reads: CASSSLPREGYNEQFF. The CDR3 region has the DNA TGTGCCAGCAGCTCCCTCCCGCGGGAGGGCTACAATGAGCAGTTCTTC.

The chain carries TRBV14 and TRBJ2-7; D not certain. CDR1 is SGHDN, CDR2 FVKESK, per germline. Between the trimmed V and J ends, which lost 1 base and 5 bases, there was a span of 3 bases. The CDR3 is made up of 11 amino acids. CDR3 sequence reads: CASSQGNEQYF. The CDR3, as DNA: TGTGCCAGCAGCCAAGGAAACGAGCAGTACTTC.

The genes are TRBV6-2 or TRBV6-3 and TRBJ2-1; the D gene is possibly TRBD2 (5 bases). The CDR3 consists of 13 residues. The ends were cut back, 5 bases at V and 4 bases at J, with 9 bases in the middle. Germline V lookup: CDR1 MNHEY, CDR2 SVGEGT. The CDR3 loop is CASSVLGYNEQFF. CDR3 bases: TGTGCCAGCAGTGTACTAGGTTACAATGAGCAGTTCTTC.

The genes are TRBV11-1 and TRBJ2-3, with D tentatively TRBD2 (7 bases). The V end was cut by 6 bases, the J end by 7 bases, with 11 bases between. This CDR3 spans 12 amino acids. Germline V gene lookup returns CDR1 SGHAT and CDR2 FQDESV (reference sequence). The CDR3, as DNA: TGTGCCAGCAGAGGGGGGGGGAATACGCAGTATTTT. Translating it yields CASRGGGNTQYF.

Comments on this clone: Other DNA sequences in the sample encode the same CDR3. The chain carries TRBV5-6 and TRBJ1-1, with D maybe TRBD1 (6 bases). CDR3 length: 14 amino acids. The germline V gene encodes CDR1 SGHDT and CDR2 YYEEEE. With 4 bases removed from V and 5 bases from J, the gap between germline ends came to 15 bases. The CDR3 DNA sequence: TGTGCCAGCAGCGACGGGCCGAGGGGGACTGAAGCTTTCTTT. Translation: CASSDGPRGTEAFF. Filled out from reference TRBV5-6 and TRBJ1-1, the complete variable domain reads DAGVTQSPTHLIKTRGQQVTLRCSPKSGHDTVSWYQQALGQGPQFIFQYYEEEERQRGNFPDRFSGHQFPNYSSELNVNALLLGDSALYLCASSDGPRGTEAFFGQGTRLTVV.

V gene TRBV7-2 combines with J gene TRBJ1-1; D remains unclear. Trimming pared 6 bases from V and 0 bases from J, leaving 17 bases between. Germline V gene data show CDR1 as SGHTA and CDR2 as FQGNSA. There are 16 residues in the CDR3. The CDR3 loop is CASSTNPRRVNTEAFF. The CDR3 DNA reads as TGTGCCAGCAGTACTAATCCGAGGAGGGTGAACACTGAAGCTTTCTTT.

The V gene is TRBV27, the J gene TRBJ1-1, with 7 bases matching TRBD1. The CDR3 is made up of 15 amino acids. V lost 4 bases, J lost 3 bases, and 8 bases stayed unmatched. CDR1 is MNHEY, CDR2 SMNVEV, per germline (reference sequence). This CDR3 is CASSSGQDYHTEAFF. DNA of the CDR3: TGTGCCAGCAGTTCCGGACAGGATTATCACACTGAAGCTTTCTTT.

This chain uses TRBV7-2 with TRBJ1-2; D is possibly TRBD1 (5 bases). The CDR3 covers 16 residues. CDR1 is SGHTA, CDR2 FQGNSA, per germline. V lost 1 base and J 8 bases, leaving 20 bases between the germline ends. The CDR3 reads CASSLEVGGRVSGYTF. The CDR3 DNA reads TGTGCCAGCAGCTTAGAAGTTGGGGGTAGAGTCTCAGGCTACACCTTC.

The genes are TRBV18 and TRBJ1-1; D perhaps matches TRBD1 (6 bases). Germline V CDR1 and CDR2: KGHSH, LQKENI. This CDR3 has 15 residues. Trimming removed 4 bases at V and 1 base at J, with 13 bases between. CDR3 DNA: TGTGCCAGCTCACGAGAGGGGGGATCGAACACTGAAGCTTTCTTT. Its protein is CASSREGGSNTEAFF.

This sequence joins TRBV2 and TRBJ1-5; tentatively, D is TRBD1 (6 bases). Per the germline V gene, CDR1 is SNHLY and CDR2 is FYNNEI. Trimming removed 5 bases at V and 3 bases at J, with 11 bases between. This CDR3 contains 14 residues. The DNA for the CDR3 is TGTGCCAGCAGTAACAGGGATCCCAATCAGCCCCAGCATTTT. As protein: CASSNRDPNQPQHF.

V is TRBV3-1 (or the pseudogene TRBV3-2) and J is TRBJ2-3, with TRBD2 matching over 10 bases. This CDR3 spans 16 amino acids. Per germline, CDR1 LGHDT and CDR2 YNNKEL (reference sequence). V gave up 3 bases and J gave up 1 base; unmatched junction bases: 4. The CDR3 here is CASSQGGLAGTDTQYF. CDR3 coding DNA: TGTGCCAGCAGCCAGGGCGGACTAGCGGGCACAGATACGCAGTATTTT.

This clone was found once. V and J are TRBV5-1 and TRBJ2-1; tentative D call: TRBD2 (6 bases). Trimming pared 2 bases from V and 7 bases from J, leaving 10 bases between. Germline-derived CDR1 and CDR2 are SGHRS and YFSETQ. The length of the CDR3 is 13 residues. CDR3 residues: CASSLGSGNEQFF. In DNA form, the CDR3 reads TGCGCCAGCAGCTTAGGGAGCGGGAATGAGCAGTTCTTC.

The V gene is TRBV5-1, the J gene TRBJ1-1; D might be TRBD1 (5 bases). Germline V gives CDR1 SGHRS, CDR2 YFSETQ. The CDR3 runs to 14 residues. Trimming pared 4 bases from V and 3 bases from J, leaving 13 bases between. CDR3 loop: CASSAGSGDTEAFF. The DNA of the CDR3 is TGCGCCAGCAGCGCAGGGAGTGGGGACACTGAAGCTTTCTTT.

This chain joins TRBV7-2 and TRBJ2-7, with no clear D. The CDR3 is made up of 15 amino acids. Germline loops: CDR1 SGHTA, CDR2 FQGNSA. Trimming cost V 1 base and J 3 bases, with 13 bases left between them. CDR3 region: CASSLDSQSLYEQYF. Here the CDR3 DNA reads TGTGCCAGCAGCTTAGACAGCCAAAGTCTCTACGAGCAGTACTTC.

CDR3 DNA: TGCAGCTCAACTAGCGGGGGCAACAATGAGCAGTTCTTC. The encoded protein is CSSTSGGNNEQFF. The chain is built from TRBV29-1 and TRBJ2-1; 11 bases line up with TRBD2. The V segment lost 8 bases and the J segment 5 bases; nucleotides outside the gene matches: 5. From germline, CDR1 is SQVTM and CDR2 ANQGSEA. CDR3 length: 13 residues.

In this sample, this clone turned up once. V usage is TRBV9 and J usage is TRBJ1-2, with D possibly TRBD1 on 6 matching bases. The germline V gene encodes CDR1 SGDLS and CDR2 YYNGEE. The CDR3 is 13 amino acids. Trimming took off 2 bases at V and 6 bases at J, with 11 bases between the two ends. DNA of the CDR3: TGTGCCAGCAGCGTCGGACAGCGCCATGGCTACACCTTC. Protein sequence: CASSVGQRHGYTF.

The chain has TRBV6-5 and TRBJ1-1, with 8 nucleotides matching TRBD1. The length of the CDR3 is 14 residues. Germline V CDR1 and CDR2: MNHEY, SVGAGI. Germline trimming cut 2 bases from V and 4 bases from J; bases unmatched to any gene: 3. The CDR3 coding sequence is TGTGCCAGCAGTTACCAGGGGGCGAGCACTGAAGCTTTCTTT. This codes for CASSYQGASTEAFF.

The chain employs TRBV29-1 and TRBJ1-1; D gene uncertain. The germline V gene has CDR1 SQVTM and CDR2 ANQGSEA. V was cut by 4 bases and J by 8 bases, with 14 bases left in between. The CDR3 extends over 12 amino acids. CDR3 residues: CSVGGGSTEAFF. In nucleotides, the CDR3 is TGCAGCGTTGGAGGTGGGAGCACCGAAGCTTTCTTT.

The gene calls are TRBV6-5 and TRBJ2-2, with TRBD1 matching 7 bases. Germline V gene sequence: CDR1 MNHEY, CDR2 SVGAGI. The CDR3 covers 15 residues. V lost 2 bases, J lost 1 base, and 1 base stayed unmatched. The CDR3 loop is CASSYTGENTGELFF. CDR3 nucleotides: TGTGCCAGCAGTTACACAGGGGAGAACACCGGGGAGCTGTTTTTT.

The chain combines TRBV7-8 with TRBJ2-7; D gene uncertain. The CDR3 spans 14 residues. The V gene's germline CDR1 is SGHVS and CDR2 FQNEAQ. V dropped 1 base and J dropped 2 bases, with 9 bases sitting between them. CDR3: CASSLGSGTYEQYF. The CDR3 DNA reads as TGTGCCAGCAGCTTAGGCTCGGGCACCTACGAGCAGTACTTC.

This chain links TRBV5-1 with TRBJ2-2; D is possibly TRBD2 (5 bases). The V gene lost 7 bases and the J gene lost 7 bases, with 14 bases spanning the gap. Per the germline V gene, CDR1 is SGHRS and CDR2 is YFSETQ. The CDR3 loop spans 13 amino acids. The CDR3 DNA reads as TGCGCCAGCTCGAGAGGGAGTGACGGGGAGCTGTTTTTT. Its translation: CASSRGSDGELFF.

The CDR3 spells CASTSGLIAGNTIYF. Here the CDR3 DNA reads TGTGCCAGCACGTCAGGGTTAATCGCTGGAAACACCATATATTTT. The chain recombines TRBV28 with TRBJ1-3, with D tentatively TRBD1 (5 bases). Trimming removed 7 bases at V and 2 bases at J, with 15 bases between. Germline V gene data show CDR1 as MDHEN and CDR2 as SYDVKM. The CDR3 is 15 amino acids.

The chain combines TRBV7-2 with TRBJ2-2, with D perhaps TRBD2 (5 bases). CDR3 length: 13 amino acids. V was shortened by 5 bases and J by 12 bases, with 16 bases between the two germline ends. Per germline, CDR1 SGHTA and CDR2 FQGNSA. CDR3 residues: CASSPAVRGQLFF. The CDR3 bases are TGTGCCAGCAGCCCAGCGGTCCGCGGTCAGCTGTTTTTT.

The chain combines TRBV7-2 with TRBJ1-4; 7 bases match TRBD1. Losses at the gene ends were 5 bases for V and 4 bases for J; bases not matched to a gene: 10. This CDR3 has 16 amino acids. Germline V gene lookup returns CDR1 SGHTA and CDR2 FQGNSA. The CDR3 sequence: CASSKRQGSNNEKLFF. CDR3 bases: TGTGCCAGCAGCAAAAGACAGGGTAGTAATAATGAAAAACTGTTTTTT. The full variable domain, completed using reference TRBV7-2 and TRBJ1-4, is GAGVSQSPSNKVTEKGKDVELRCDPISGHTALYWYRQSLGQGLEFLIYFQGNSAPDKSGLPSDRFSAERTGGSVSTLTIQRTQQEDSAVYLCASSKRQGSNNEKLFFGSGTQLSVL.

The chain is built from TRBV6-2 or TRBV6-3 and TRBJ1-2; D might be TRBD1 (6 bases). Trimming pared 5 bases from V and 3 bases from J, leaving 16 bases between. Germline V gene data show CDR1 as MNHEY and CDR2 as SVGEGT. The CDR3 length is 15 residues. The CDR3 DNA reads TGTGCCAGCAGTGCCCCGTGGCAGGGGCACTATGGCTACACCTTC. Translating gives CASSAPWQGHYGYTF.

The rearrangement links TRBV19 to TRBJ2-7; D gene uncertain. The V gene lost 0 bases and the J gene lost 5 bases, with 5 bases spanning the gap. Germline-derived CDR1 and CDR2 are LNHDA and SQIVND (reference sequence). This CDR3 has 12 residues. For the CDR3, the DNA is TGTGCCAGTAGTATAGATCGAGACGAGCAGTACTTC. Translated, it gives CASSIDRDEQYF.

V and J are TRBV2 and TRBJ1-5, with D tentatively TRBD1 (5 bases). V shed 5 bases and J shed 6 bases, with 11 bases lying between them. The germline V gene has CDR1 SNHLY and CDR2 FYNNEI. This CDR3 is 13 amino acids long. CDR3 region: CASSTRRGQPQHF. CDR3 sequence (DNA): TGTGCCAGCAGTACGCGAAGGGGTCAGCCCCAGCATTTT.

The chain uses TRBV13 and TRBJ2-1; D might be TRBD2 (5 bases). The V end lost 3 bases, the J end lost 10 bases, and 13 bases lay between the germline ends. Germline V gene lookup returns CDR1 PRHDT and CDR2 FYEKMQ (reference sequence). The CDR3 is 13 amino acids. In nucleotides, the CDR3 is TGTGCCAGCAGCTTCCAGCGGCCGCCAGAGCAGTTCTTC. This translates into CASSFQRPPEQFF.